This T cell receptor beta chain was observed in a study of CD8 T cells in ankylosing spondylitis. At least ten counts were recorded for this clonotype. TCRdb used MiXCR to reprocess the 5' RACE reads, holding one entry per CDR3 protein. This repertoire shows more than 250,000 distinct CDR3 sequences, around a tenth found once; its top ten account for about a tenth. The CDR3 spans 14 residues. The trim removed 3 bases at V and 2 bases at J, leaving 6 bases unmatched. Germline V gene data show CDR1 as DFQATT and CDR2 as SNEGSKA (reference sequence). V is TRBV20-1 and J is TRBJ1-1; 7 bases are shared with TRBD1. The clonotype originates from a female donor with ankylosing spondylitis or in good health (not recorded which). The sequencing input was blood, either unsorted or a sorted T cell fraction (not recorded which). CDR3 coding DNA: TGCAGTGCTAGGAGGGAGGGGGCTAACACTGAAGCTTTCTTT. This sequence encodes CSARREGANTEAFF.